A selection of T cell receptor beta chains follows, all from one sample in a study of blood T cell repertoires in COVID-19. Clones were read by immunoSEQ multiplex PCR, and TCRdb kept only the in-frame ones, dropping some. The profile shows approximately 250,000 clones, approximately 86% of them singletons. The sequencing sample was made of peripheral blood. All receptors come from a man aged 30 to 39 with active or convalescent COVID-19. Each CDR3 is given with its conserved first and last residue. A D gene is named only where the DNA matches it firmly. Clone size is shown for a subset of rows, as once, few, many or a class of expanded clone.

>TRBD1|TRBJ1-1|TRBV5-1|few
CASSFQTGAMNTEAFF
TGCGCCAGCAGCTTTCAAACAGGGGCGATGAACACTGAAGCTTTCTTT
>TRBD1|TRBJ2-5|TRBV2|-
CASILDRGYQETQYF
TGTGCCAGCATCTTGGACAGGGGGTACCAAGAGACCCAGTACTTC
>-|TRBJ2-1|TRBV11-2|-
CASSLYYNEQFF
TGTGCCAGCAGTCTGTATTACAATGAGCAGTTCTTC
>-|TRBJ1-4|TRBV30|-
CAWMARGGNEKLFF
TGTGCCTGGATGGCTAGAGGAGGCAATGAAAAACTGTTTTTT
>TRBD2|TRBJ2-1|TRBV10-3|-
CAIKSRLAGGDEQFF
TGTGCCATCAAGTCTCGACTAGCGGGGGGTGATGAGCAGTTCTTC
>TRBD1|TRBJ1-2|TRBV30|-
CAWGGQRDYGYTF
TGTGCCTGGGGGGGACAGAGAGATTATGGCTACACCTTC
>-|TRBJ2-7|TRBV4-3|-
CASSQARSSYEQYF
TGCGCCAGCAGCCAAGCGAGGAGCTCCTACGAGCAGTACTTC
>-|TRBJ2-3|TRBV7-3|-
CASSSQGLGTDTQYF
TGTGCCAGCAGCTCCCAGGGGTTGGGCACAGATACGCAGTATTTT
>-|TRBJ1-3|TRBV15|-
CATSRDRSGNTIYF
TGTGCCACCAGCAGAGACCGCTCTGGAAACACCATATATTTT
>TRBD2|TRBJ2-6|TRBV9|-
CASRPGGTGANVLTF
TGTGCCAGCAGACCCGGGGGGACCGGGGCCAACGTCCTGACTTTC
>-|TRBJ1-2|TRBV2|-
CASIRVTANYGYTF
TGTGCCAGCATCCGGGTCACTGCTAACTATGGCTACACCTTC
>-|TRBJ1-5|TRBV4-1|-
CASSQGQESPQHF
TGCGCCAGCAGCCAAGGACAGGAATCGCCCCAGCATTTT
>TRBD1|TRBJ1-2|TRBV3-1/TRBV3-2|-
CASSQDLRPAGGGYGYTF
TGTGCCAGCAGCCAAGACCTCCGCCCTGCAGGGGGCGGGTATGGCTACACCTTC
>-|TRBJ2-2|TRBV15|-
CATSRTSGGPIPGELFF
TGTGCCACCAGCAGAACGTCGGGGGGCCCCATCCCCGGGGAGCTGTTTTTT
>-|TRBJ2-2|TRBV3-1/TRBV3-2|-
CASSQVTAGELFF
TGTGCCAGCAGCCAAGTTACGGCCGGGGAGCTGTTTTTT
>-|TRBJ1-3|TRBV4-1|-
CASSQASPGNTIYF
TGCGCCAGCAGCCAAGCGAGCCCGGGAAACACCATATATTTT
>TRBD1|TRBJ1-6|TRBV18|-
CASSLPGTGESPLHF
TGTGCCAGCTCACTACCCGGGACAGGGGAATCACCCCTCCACTTT
>-|TRBJ1-4|TRBV4-3|-
CASSQVGLTTNEKLFF
TGCGCCAGCAGCCAAGTGGGGCTCACAACTAATGAAAAACTGTTTTTT
>TRBD1|TRBJ1-1|TRBV9|-
CASNRQGERNTEAFF
TGTGCCAGCAACAGACAGGGGGAGAGGAACACTGAAGCTTTCTTT
>TRBD2|TRBJ2-3|TRBV29-1|-
CSVPSGGLRDTQYF
TGCAGCGTTCCTAGCGGGGGGTTAAGGGATACGCAGTATTTT
>-|TRBJ1-1|TRBV5-6|-
CASSAVGGSLDTEAFF
TGTGCCAGCAGCGCGGTAGGGGGATCTCTGGACACTGAAGCTTTCTTT
>TRBD2|TRBJ2-3|TRBV18|once
CASSPQVAGTDTQYF
TGTGCCAGCTCACCACAGGTAGCGGGAACAGATACGCAGTATTTT
>-|TRBJ2-7|TRBV3-1/TRBV3-2|-
CASSQRWYEQYF
TGTGCCAGCAGCCAGCGGTGGTACGAGCAGTACTTC
>-|TRBJ1-1|TRBV6-6|-
CASSYSLRNTEAFF
TGTGCCAGCAGTTACTCGCTCAGGAACACTGAAGCTTTCTTT
>-|TRBJ2-7|TRBV5-1|-
CASSLAAQGYEQYF
TGCGCCAGCAGCTTGGCGGCCCAGGGCTACGAGCAGTACTTC
>-|TRBJ2-7|TRBV5-8|-
CASSLIEGYEQYF
TGTGCCAGCAGCTTAATTGAGGGTTACGAGCAGTACTTC
>TRBD1|TRBJ2-3|TRBV5-5|-
CASSVTGVTDTQYF
TGTGCCAGCAGCGTTACAGGGGTCACAGATACGCAGTATTTT
>-|TRBJ1-1|TRBV19|few
CASSIGNREWAEAFF
TGTGCCAGTAGTATAGGGAACAGGGAGTGGGCTGAAGCTTTCTTT
>TRBD2|TRBJ2-5|TRBV9|-
CASSVGASGGPGETQYF
TGTGCCAGCAGCGTAGGCGCTAGCGGGGGCCCAGGTGAGACCCAGTACTTC
>-|TRBJ2-2|TRBV7-9|-
CASSLDKRITGELFF
TGTGCCAGCAGCTTAGACAAACGTATCACCGGGGAGCTGTTTTTT
>-|TRBJ2-7|TRBV5-1|-
CASSFLRDITYEQYF
TGCGCCAGCAGCTTTTTAAGGGACATCACCTACGAGCAGTACTTC
>TRBD1|TRBJ1-5|TRBV6-5|-
CASSHRGGDQPQHF
TGTGCCAGCAGTCACAGGGGGGGGGATCAGCCCCAGCATTTT
>-|TRBJ2-2|TRBV28|-
CASNKMGPAGELFF
TGTGCCAGCAACAAGATGGGGCCCGCCGGGGAGCTGTTTTTT
>-|TRBJ1-4|TRBV5-6|-
CASSSGGSNEKLFF
TGTGCCAGCAGCTCGGGGGGGTCTAATGAAAAACTGTTTTTT
>TRBD1|TRBJ2-3|TRBV5-4|-
CASSSVRQGDTAQYF
TGTGCCAGCAGCTCAGTTAGACAGGGCGATACGGCGCAGTATTTT
>TRBD2|TRBJ2-7|TRBV7-9|few
CASSQGLAKSSYEQYF
TGTGCCAGCAGCCAAGGACTAGCGAAGAGCTCCTACGAGCAGTACTTC
>-|TRBJ2-7|TRBV3-1/TRBV3-2|-
CASMADTYEQYF
TGTGCCAGCATGGCAGATACCTACGAGCAGTACTTC
>TRBD2|TRBJ2-3|TRBV2|once
CASSEAASGGTDTQYF
TGTGCCAGCAGTGAAGCGGCTAGCGGGGGGACAGATACGCAGTATTTT
>TRBD2|TRBJ2-2|TRBV6-5|-
CASSHSGGLTGELFF
TGTGCCAGCAGCCATAGCGGGGGTTTGACCGGGGAGCTGTTTTTT
>TRBD2|TRBJ2-3|TRBV6-6|-
CASSSGGGDTQYF
TGTGCCAGTTCTAGCGGGGGGGGAGATACGCAGTATTTT
>TRBD1|TRBJ1-5|TRBV4-1|-
CASSPGQGVINQPQHF
TGCGCCAGCAGCCCCGGACAGGGGGTTATCAATCAGCCCCAGCATTTT
>-|TRBJ1-1|TRBV5-5|-
CASSSEQGWGMNTEAFF
TGTGCCAGCAGCTCGGAACAGGGTTGGGGGATGAACACTGAAGCTTTCTTT
>-|TRBJ1-1|TRBV15|-
CATSSNKGMNTEAFF
TGTGCCACCAGCAGTAATAAGGGGATGAACACTGAAGCTTTCTTT
>TRBD1|TRBJ1-2|TRBV10-2|-
CASSEYRGANYGYTF
TGCGCCAGCAGTGAGTACAGGGGAGCTAACTATGGCTACACCTTC
>-|TRBJ1-4|TRBV1|-
CTSSQDGRVVNEKLFF
TGCACCAGCAGCCAAGATGGCAGGGTAGTGAATGAAAAACTGTTTTTT
>-|TRBJ1-6|TRBV27|-
CASSARRVLDSPLHF
TGTGCCAGCAGCGCACGCCGGGTCCTAGATTCACCCCTCCACTTT
>TRBD2|TRBJ2-1|TRBV12-3/TRBV12-4|-
CASTPRGVLEQFF
TGTGCCAGCACCCCTCGGGGGGTCTTGGAGCAGTTCTTC
>TRBD1|TRBJ2-3|TRBV10-3|few
CAISDTSWTGSTDTQYF
TGTGCCATCAGTGATACTTCCTGGACAGGGAGTACAGATACGCAGTATTTT
>-|TRBJ2-2|TRBV23-1|-
CASSQSLDRFRNTGELFF
TGCGCCAGCAGTCAATCGCTCGACAGGTTCCGGAACACCGGGGAGCTGTTTTTT
>-|TRBJ1-3|TRBV9|-
CASSVGQSGNTIYF
TGTGCCAGCAGCGTGGGGCAATCTGGAAACACCATATATTTT
>-|TRBJ1-1|TRBV5-8|-
CASSSLGRGGTEAFF
TGTGCCAGCAGCTCACTGGGACGGGGGGGCACTGAAGCTTTCTTT
>-|TRBJ1-2|TRBV27|-
CASSLGHLYGYTF
TGTGCCAGCAGCCTGGGACACCTCTATGGCTACACCTTC
>TRBD2|TRBJ2-7|TRBV5-1|-
CASSAGTSGGNSYEQYF
TGCGCCAGCAGCGCGGGGACTAGCGGGGGGAACTCCTACGAGCAGTACTTC